The 29 T cell receptor beta chains presented below share a single source sample, sequenced in a study of shared clonotypes between healthy human individuals. Sequencing used immunoSEQ multiplex PCR; TCRdb keeps in-frame clones, though not all of them. This sample has about half a million clones; 79% occur once, and the top ten carry more than 10%. The sequencing sample was made of PBMCs. These receptors were taken from a woman aged 40-49 years in good health. Some clones in this sample may be carry-over from other donors' samples.

This CDR3 is CASIDKRGRLDTQYF. Written as DNA, the CDR3 is TGTGCCAGCATTGACAAGCGGGGGAGGTTGGATACGCAGTATTTT. This chain uses TRBV6-1 with TRBJ2-3, with TRBD2 matching over 8 bases. V lost 7 bases and J lost 6; bases outside the gene matches: 12. Per germline, CDR1 MNHNS and CDR2 SASEGT. The length of the CDR3 is 15 residues.

A word on this clone: In the same sample, other DNA sequences code for this CDR3. The chain is built from TRBV28 and TRBJ1-5; no clear D. The germline V gene encodes CDR1 MDHEN and CDR2 SYDVKM. This CDR3 region has 11 residues. V lost 6 bases and J lost 7, with 7 bases in between. CDR3 sequence: CASSSDQPQHF. In DNA, the CDR3 is TGTGCCAGCAGCAGCGACCAGCCCCAGCATTTT.

The genes are TRBV28 and TRBJ1-3, with 7 bases aligning to TRBD1. The CDR3 covers 14 residues. CDR1 is MDHEN, CDR2 SYDVKM, per germline. Germline trimming cut 9 bases from V and 0 bases from J; bases unmatched to any gene: 5. The CDR3 sequence is CASRTGDSGNTIYF. The CDR3 DNA reads TGTGCCAGTAGAACAGGGGACTCTGGAAACACCATATATTTT.

V and J are TRBV5-1 and TRBJ2-2; D is unresolved. Germline CDR1 reads SGHRS; CDR2 reads YFSETQ. Trimming shortened V by 7 bases and J by 0 bases, and 13 bases separated the two germline ends. The CDR3 is made up of 15 amino acids. This CDR3 reads CASRPGMANTGELFF. CDR3 nucleotide sequence: TGCGCCAGCCGGCCGGGCATGGCGAACACCGGGGAGCTGTTTTTT.

This chain uses TRBV7-9 with TRBJ2-1, with 13 bases fitting TRBD2. Germline CDR1 and CDR2: SEHNR and FQNEAQ (reference sequence). J lost 12 bases, V lost 4 bases, and 12 bases had no gene match. The CDR3 runs 16 residues. The CDR3 DNA sequence: TGTGCCAGCAGCTCTTCAGGACTAGCGGGAGCCTGGGGGCAGTTCTTC. Translation gives CASSSSGLAGAWGQFF.

The chain combines TRBV18 with TRBJ2-1; D is possibly TRBD2 (6 bases). Germline CDR1 is KGHSH and CDR2 is LQKENI. The CDR3 runs 14 residues. The ends were cut back, 6 bases at V and 6 bases at J, with 15 bases in the middle. CDR3 bases: TGTGCCAGCTCCCCAAATGAGGGACTCAATGAGCAGTTCTTC. It specifies CASSPNEGLNEQFF.

V usage is TRBV5-1 and J usage is TRBJ1-2; unclear D gene. V was trimmed by 0 bases and J by 3 bases, leaving 12 bases between them. Germline V gives CDR1 SGHRS, CDR2 YFSETQ. CDR3 length: 15 amino acids. CDR3 in DNA: TGCGCCAGCAGCTTGGAGGGCAGCGTGGACTATGGCTACACCTTC. Its translation: CASSLEGSVDYGYTF.

This clone came up once. The genes are TRBV6-1 and TRBJ1-1; tentative D call: TRBD1 (6 bases). The CDR3 runs to 14 residues. Germline loops: CDR1 MNHNS, CDR2 SASEGT. Trimming shortened V by 3 bases and J by 5 bases, and 13 bases separated the two germline ends. In DNA, the CDR3 is TGTGCCAGCAGTGAGAGGACAGCGGGGACTGAAGCTTTCTTT. Its translation: CASSERTAGTEAFF.

With regard to this clone: The junction does not match germline at one end; this may be a read error. DNA of the CDR3: TGTGCCAGCAGTTTATTAAGAAACATTGAAGCTTTCTTT. Its protein product is CASSLLRNIEAFF. The chain is built from TRBV28 and TRBJ1-1; no clear D. The CDR3 totals 13 residues. CDR1 and CDR2 (germline): MDHEN, SYDVKM.

This clone was observed a few times. The chain uses TRBV2 and TRBJ2-7, with 8 bases aligning to TRBD1. The germline V gene encodes CDR1 SNHLY and CDR2 FYNNEI. With 11 bases clipped from V and 2 bases from J, the junction kept 5 bases outside the gene matches. There are 12 residues in the CDR3. In nucleotides, the CDR3 is TGTGCCGGGGGGACAGGCGCCTACGAGCAGTACTTC. This encodes CAGGTGAYEQYF. Drawing the rest from reference TRBV2 and TRBJ2-7, the complete variable domain is EPEVTQTPSHQVTQMGQEVILRCVPISNHLYFYWYRQILGQKVEFLVSFYNNEISEKSEIFDDQFSVERPDGSNFTLKIRSTKLEDSAMYFCAGGTGAYEQYFGPGTRLTVT.

This rearrangement joins TRBV15 to TRBJ2-7; tentatively, D is TRBD1 or TRBD2 (5 bases each). V was trimmed by 4 bases and J by 3 bases, leaving 19 bases between them. This CDR3 region has 16 residues. The germline V gene has CDR1 LNHNV and CDR2 YYDKDF (reference sequence). CDR3 residues: CATSTTPPGSLYEQYF. In nucleotides, the CDR3 is TGTGCCACCAGCACCACCCCGCCAGGGAGTCTCTACGAGCAGTACTTC. Full variable domain (missing parts from reference TRBV15 and TRBJ2-7): DAMVIQNPRYQVTQFGKPVTLSCSQTLNHNVMYWYQQKSSQAPKLLFHYYDKDFNNEADTPDNFQSRRPNTSFCFLDIRSPGLGDTAMYLCATSTTPPGSLYEQYFGPGTRLTVT.

This chain connects TRBV28 to TRBJ2-5, with unresolved D. The V and J ends lost 2 bases and 5 bases respectively, with 9 bases between them. The CDR3 is 13 amino acids. The germline V gene has CDR1 MDHEN and CDR2 SYDVKM. The CDR3 protein is CASSLNQRETQYF. CDR3 nucleotide sequence: TGTGCCAGCAGTTTAAACCAACGTGAGACCCAGTACTTC.

This sequence joins TRBV25-1 and TRBJ2-1; TRBD2 agrees at 8 bases. The CDR3 runs to 14 residues. V gave up 7 bases and J gave up 5 bases; unmatched junction bases: 7. Germline CDR1 and CDR2: MGHDK and SYGVNS. For the CDR3, the DNA is TGTGCCAGCAAGGGGCTAGCGGGTAACAATGAGCAGTTCTTC. It translates to CASKGLAGNNEQFF.

The chain employs TRBV7-8 and TRBJ1-2, with D unclear. Trimming took 1 base from V and 0 from J, leaving 6 bases between them. Germline CDR1 and CDR2: SGHVS and FQNEAQ. CDR3 length equals 14 residues. The CDR3 nucleotides are TGTGCCAGCAGCTTAGGAGGTACTAACTATGGCTACACCTTC. Encoded protein: CASSLGGTNYGYTF.

J is TRBJ2-1 and V is TRBV18, with 12 bases aligning to TRBD2. Germline CDR1 is KGHSH and CDR2 is LQKENI. The CDR3 runs 17 residues. Trimming cost V 0 bases and J 5 bases; bases outside gene matches: 5. Here the CDR3 reads CASSPPSLAGGNNEQFF. Here the CDR3 DNA reads TGTGCCAGCTCACCACCCTCACTAGCGGGAGGTAACAATGAGCAGTTCTTC. Combining the CDR3 with reference TRBV18 and TRBJ2-1 gives the whole variable domain NAGVMQNPRHLVRRRGQEARLRCSPMKGHSHVYWYRQLPEEGLKFMVYLQKENIIDESGMPKERFSAEFPKEGPSILRIQQVVRGDSAAYFCASSPPSLAGGNNEQFFGPGTRLTVL.

The rearrangement joins TRBV10-2 to TRBJ2-6; D perhaps matches TRBD1 (5 bases). The CDR3 sequence is 13 residues long. Germline CDR1 reads WSHSY; CDR2 reads SAAADI. Trimming removed 6 bases from V and 2 bases from J, with 5 bases in between. The CDR3 DNA sequence: TGCGCCAGCAGGACAGCTGGGGCCAACGTCCTGACTTTC. It encodes CASRTAGANVLTF.

This sequence joins TRBV19 and TRBJ2-5; TRBD2 is a possible D gene (5 bases). V lost 4 bases, J lost 1 base, and 16 bases lay in between. CDR1 and CDR2 from the germline V gene are LNHDA and SQIVND (reference sequence). This CDR3 region has 16 residues. The CDR3 loop reads CASSRRARALQETQYF. The CDR3 DNA reads TGTGCCAGTAGTAGGCGGGCAAGGGCCCTCCAAGAGACCCAGTACTTC.

The V call is TRBV2, the J call TRBJ2-5; D is unresolved. Germline CDR1 and CDR2: SNHLY and FYNNEI. V dropped 4 bases and J dropped 3 bases, with 9 bases sitting between them. This CDR3 is built from 13 residues. The DNA for the CDR3 is TGTGCCAGCAGTGTCAGGAGTGAAGAGACCCAGTACTTC. Its translation: CASSVRSEETQYF.

This clone was observed a few times. The CDR3, as DNA: TGTGCCAGCAGCTCCGGACTAGCGGGAGGGTCTGAGCAGTACTTC. This encodes CASSSGLAGGSEQYF. V is TRBV7-6 and J is TRBJ2-7; 15 bases map to TRBD2. The V gene's germline CDR1 is SGHVS and CDR2 FNYEAQ. V was pared by 4 bases and J by 7 bases, with 5 bases of the junction left unmatched. This CDR3 has 15 residues.

J is TRBJ1-2 and V is TRBV28; possible D gene TRBD1, 5 bases. Germline loops: CDR1 MDHEN, CDR2 SYDVKM. This CDR3 is 14 amino acids long. The V end lost 3 bases, the J end lost 3 bases, and 11 bases lay between the germline ends. The CDR3 sequence is CASSFSTGDYGYTF. CDR3 nucleotide sequence: TGTGCCAGCAGTTTTTCCACAGGTGACTATGGCTACACCTTC.

In nucleotides, the CDR3 is TGTGCCAGCAGTGCTGAGGGGGGGCCGGCCGGGGAGCTGTTTTTT. Encoded protein: CASSAEGGPAGELFF. The rearrangement joins TRBV6-4 to TRBJ2-2, with D perhaps matching TRBD2 (7 bases). The CDR3 is 15 amino acids. V lost 4 bases and J lost 6, with 15 bases in between. CDR1 MRHNA and CDR2 SNTAGT come from the germline V gene.

This clone was observed a single time. The J gene is TRBJ1-5, the V gene TRBV5-4; the D is unclear. This CDR3 contains 15 residues. Germline CDR1 is SGHNT and CDR2 is YYREEE (reference sequence). Trimming removed 0 bases from V and 5 bases from J, with 12 bases in between. CDR3 region: CASSLDTNPYQPQHF. Here the CDR3 DNA reads TGTGCCAGCAGCTTGGACACCAACCCGTATCAGCCCCAGCATTTT. Complete variable domain (other parts from reference TRBV5-4 and TRBJ1-5): ETGVTQSPTHLIKTRGQQVTLRCSSQSGHNTVSWYQQALGQGPQFIFQYYREEENGRGNFPPRFSGLQFPNYSSELNVNALELDDSALYLCASSLDTNPYQPQHFGDGTRLSIL.

The J gene is TRBJ2-2, the V gene TRBV19, with 9 positions matching TRBD2. The CDR3 has 18 residues. V trimming: 8 bases; J trimming: 4 bases; junction bases outside the gene matches: 17. CDR1 LNHDA and CDR2 SQIVND come from the germline V gene (reference sequence). The CDR3 DNA reads TGTGCCAGTTTAGGCGGGAGGGCCGCCCTACGTTCCACCGGGGAGCTGTTTTTT. It codes for CASLGGRAALRSTGELFF.

This clone was detected a few times. V and J are TRBV18 and TRBJ2-7; D may be TRBD1 or TRBD2 (5 bases each). V lost 3 bases and J lost 1, with 13 bases in between. Looked up from germline, CDR1 is KGHSH and CDR2 is LQKENI. CDR3 size: 15 residues. This CDR3 reads CASSPLMGDSYEQYF. The CDR3 nucleotides read TGTGCCAGCTCACCCCTGATGGGGGATTCCTACGAGCAGTACTTC.

This clone is a singleton in its sample. The same CDR3 is also encoded by other DNA sequences in this sample. The chain recombines TRBV7-2 with TRBJ2-7, with TRBD2 identical over 13 bases. CDR1 is SGHTA and CDR2 is FQGNSA in the germline V gene. CDR3 size: 15 residues. Trimming removed 5 bases from V and 7 bases from J; junction bases left unmatched: 8. The CDR3 bases are TGTGCCAGCAGCCCCGGACTAGCGGGAGTGGGGGAGCAGTACTTC. It is translated as CASSPGLAGVGEQYF.

V usage is TRBV6-1 and J usage is TRBJ2-2; 8 bases agree with TRBD1. Trimming removed 6 bases from V and 3 bases from J; junction bases left unmatched: 3. The CDR3 runs 14 residues. Germline CDR1 MNHNS, CDR2 SASEGT. As DNA, the CDR3 is TGTGCCAGCAGCAGGGGGCCGGACACCGGGGAGCTGTTTTTT. Translated: CASSRGPDTGELFF.

This clone was seen a single time. Different DNA sequences within this sample yield the same CDR3. The chain has TRBV2 and TRBJ1-1, with D maybe TRBD1 (5 bases). Deletions cut 6 bases from V and 7 bases from J, with 12 bases between. Per germline, CDR1 SNHLY and CDR2 FYNNEI. This CDR3 comprises 12 residues. The CDR3 here is CASSPDTLEAFF. CDR3 DNA sequence: TGTGCCAGCAGCCCGGACACCCTTGAAGCTTTCTTT.

The rearrangement uses TRBV2 and TRBJ2-1; TRBD2 matches 13 bases. This CDR3 is built from 15 residues. Per germline, CDR1 SNHLY and CDR2 FYNNEI. V was pared by 6 bases and J by 6 bases, with 5 bases of the junction left unmatched. CDR3 sequence: CASRLLAGGSNEQFF. CDR3 sequence (DNA): TGTGCCAGCAGATTACTAGCGGGAGGGAGCAATGAGCAGTTCTTC.

As concerns this clone: One end of the junction varies from germline; a read error may be responsible. The rearrangement uses TRBV6-5 and TRBJ1-1, with D perhaps matching TRBD1 (5 bases). The CDR3 is 13 residues long. Looked up from germline, CDR1 is MNHEY and CDR2 is SVGAGI. CDR3 coding DNA: TGTGCCAGCAGTTACTCTAGGGGAACTGAAGCTTCCTTT. It translates to CASSYSRGTEASF.